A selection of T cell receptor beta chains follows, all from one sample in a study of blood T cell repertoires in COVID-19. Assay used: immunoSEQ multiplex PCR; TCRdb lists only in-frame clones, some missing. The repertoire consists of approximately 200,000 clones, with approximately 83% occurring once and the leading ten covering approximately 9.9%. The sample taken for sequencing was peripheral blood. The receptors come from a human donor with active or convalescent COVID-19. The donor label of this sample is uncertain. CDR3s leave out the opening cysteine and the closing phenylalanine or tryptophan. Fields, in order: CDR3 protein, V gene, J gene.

CDR3aa: ASSPPEETQY
v_gene: TRBV5-1
j_gene: TRBJ2-5

CDR3aa: ASSFGFTDTQY
v_gene: TRBV5-6
j_gene: TRBJ2-3

CDR3aa: AISPGQGWETQY
v_gene: TRBV10-3
j_gene: TRBJ2-5

CDR3aa: ASRVAGVEGEIQY
v_gene: TRBV2
j_gene: TRBJ2-5

CDR3aa: ASTYKRDDTGELF
v_gene: TRBV11-1
j_gene: TRBJ2-2

CDR3aa: ASSRAGGTDTQY
v_gene: TRBV2
j_gene: TRBJ2-3

CDR3aa: ASSADYGYT
v_gene: TRBV2
j_gene: TRBJ1-2

CDR3aa: ASSLGAGSDSPLH
v_gene: TRBV5-1
j_gene: TRBJ1-6

CDR3aa: ASRQRGANTGELF
v_gene: TRBV19
j_gene: TRBJ2-2

CDR3aa: ASSYSKGGGTTDTQY
v_gene: TRBV6-2/TRBV6-3
j_gene: TRBJ2-3

CDR3aa: ASSLEGAGHYNEQF
v_gene: TRBV5-1
j_gene: TRBJ2-1

CDR3aa: ASQGSNYGYT
v_gene: TRBV6-5
j_gene: TRBJ1-2

CDR3aa: AWESSTNEKLF
v_gene: TRBV30
j_gene: TRBJ1-4

CDR3aa: ASSRSGGDTDTQY
v_gene: TRBV3-1/TRBV3-2
j_gene: TRBJ2-3

CDR3aa: ASSANGGLSISGANVLT
v_gene: TRBV3-1/TRBV3-2
j_gene: TRBJ2-6

CDR3aa: ASSVSGRNYGYT
v_gene: TRBV9
j_gene: TRBJ1-2

CDR3aa: ASSLKGNYGYT
v_gene: TRBV12-3/TRBV12-4
j_gene: TRBJ1-2

CDR3aa: ASSLASGSHGTQY
v_gene: TRBV28
j_gene: TRBJ2-3

CDR3aa: AISESAGHGYT
v_gene: TRBV10-3
j_gene: TRBJ1-2

CDR3aa: ASSLTSGAYNEQF
v_gene: TRBV3-1/TRBV3-2
j_gene: TRBJ2-1

CDR3aa: ASSPKQGSLAGDTQY
v_gene: TRBV19
j_gene: TRBJ2-3

CDR3aa: ASSLSDNEQF
v_gene: TRBV5-5
j_gene: TRBJ2-1

CDR3aa: AWSGGGIDEKLF
v_gene: TRBV30
j_gene: TRBJ1-4

CDR3aa: ASSPGDSPSTDTQY
v_gene: TRBV6-2/TRBV6-3
j_gene: TRBJ2-3

CDR3aa: ASSRDRGWDTQY
v_gene: TRBV7-2
j_gene: TRBJ2-3

CDR3aa: ASRRAGGPAKNIQY
v_gene: TRBV19
j_gene: TRBJ2-4

CDR3aa: ASSLGTENIQY
v_gene: TRBV5-1
j_gene: TRBJ2-4

CDR3aa: ASSPTGDYGYT
v_gene: TRBV18
j_gene: TRBJ1-2

CDR3aa: ASSRGRRETQY
v_gene: TRBV11-3
j_gene: TRBJ2-5

CDR3aa: ATGTEVNSPLH
v_gene: TRBV10-3
j_gene: TRBJ1-6

CDR3aa: ASTDLGQYNSPLH
v_gene: TRBV3-1/TRBV3-2
j_gene: TRBJ1-6